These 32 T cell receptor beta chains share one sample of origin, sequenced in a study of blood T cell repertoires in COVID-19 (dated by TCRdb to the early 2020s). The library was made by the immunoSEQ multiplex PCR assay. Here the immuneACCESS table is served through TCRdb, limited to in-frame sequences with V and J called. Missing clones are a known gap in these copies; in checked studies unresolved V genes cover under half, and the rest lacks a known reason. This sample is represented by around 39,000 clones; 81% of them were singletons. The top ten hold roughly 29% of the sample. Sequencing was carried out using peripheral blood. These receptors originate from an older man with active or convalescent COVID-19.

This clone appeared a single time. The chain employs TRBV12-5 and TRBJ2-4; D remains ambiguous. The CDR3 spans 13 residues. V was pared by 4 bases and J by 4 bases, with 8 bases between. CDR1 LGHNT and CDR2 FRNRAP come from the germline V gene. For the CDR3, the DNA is TGTGCTAGTGGTTCCAACTCGAAAAACATTCAGTACTTC. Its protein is CASGSNSKNIQYF.

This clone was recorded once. The DNA for the CDR3 is TGTGCCAGCAGCTTAGTGGGGGCCGAGCAGTACTTC. Translating it yields CASSLVGAEQYF. The chain uses TRBV11-3 and TRBJ2-7; D is possibly TRBD1 (6 bases). V was clipped by 1 base and J by 6 bases, with 7 bases between them. CDR1 SGHNT and CDR2 YENEEA come from the germline V gene. The CDR3 contains 12 residues. Full variable domain (missing parts from reference TRBV11-3 and TRBJ2-7): EAGVVQSPRYKIIEKKQPVAFWCNPISGHNTLYWYLQNLGQGPELLIRYENEEAVDDSQLPKDRFSAERLKGVDSTLKIQPAELGDSAVYLCASSLVGAEQYFGPGTRLTVT.

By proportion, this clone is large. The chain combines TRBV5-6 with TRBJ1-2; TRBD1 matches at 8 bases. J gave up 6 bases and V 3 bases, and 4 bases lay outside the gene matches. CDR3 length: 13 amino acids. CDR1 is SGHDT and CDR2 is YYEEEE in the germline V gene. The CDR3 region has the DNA TGTGCCAGCAGCTCGACAGGGGTTCATGGCTACACCTTC. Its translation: CASSSTGVHGYTF. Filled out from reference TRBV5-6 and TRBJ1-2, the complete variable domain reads DAGVTQSPTHLIKTRGQQVTLRCSPKSGHDTVSWYQQALGQGPQFIFQYYEEEERQRGNFPDRFSGHQFPNYSSELNVNALLLGDSALYLCASSSTGVHGYTFGSGTRLTVV.

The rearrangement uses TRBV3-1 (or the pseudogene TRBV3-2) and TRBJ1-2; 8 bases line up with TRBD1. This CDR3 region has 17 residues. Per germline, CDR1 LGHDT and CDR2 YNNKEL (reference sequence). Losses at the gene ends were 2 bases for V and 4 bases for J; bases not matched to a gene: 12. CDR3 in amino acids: CASSQRRSPGGLYGYTF. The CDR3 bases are TGTGCCAGCAGCCAAAGGCGTTCCCCAGGGGGCCTCTATGGCTACACCTTC.

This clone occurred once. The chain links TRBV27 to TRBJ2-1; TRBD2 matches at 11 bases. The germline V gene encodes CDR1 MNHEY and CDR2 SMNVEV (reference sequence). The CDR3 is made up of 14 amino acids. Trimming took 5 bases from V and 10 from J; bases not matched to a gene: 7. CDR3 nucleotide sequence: TGTGCCAGCAGTCCTAGCGGGGGGTTCGGAGAGCAGTTCTTC. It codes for CASSPSGGFGEQFF.

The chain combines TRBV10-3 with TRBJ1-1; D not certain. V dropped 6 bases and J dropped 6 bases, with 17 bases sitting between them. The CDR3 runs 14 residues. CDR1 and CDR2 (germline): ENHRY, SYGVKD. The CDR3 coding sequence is TGTGCCATCAGATTTTCGGCAGACAACCCTGAAGCTTTCTTT. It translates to CAIRFSADNPEAFF.

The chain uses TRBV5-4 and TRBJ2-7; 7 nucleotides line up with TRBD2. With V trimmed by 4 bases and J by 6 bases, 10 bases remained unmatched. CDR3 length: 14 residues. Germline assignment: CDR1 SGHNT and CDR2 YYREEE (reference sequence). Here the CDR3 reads CASSPGGPLGEQYF. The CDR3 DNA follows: TGTGCCAGCAGCCCGGGAGGCCCCCTAGGCGAGCAGTACTTC.

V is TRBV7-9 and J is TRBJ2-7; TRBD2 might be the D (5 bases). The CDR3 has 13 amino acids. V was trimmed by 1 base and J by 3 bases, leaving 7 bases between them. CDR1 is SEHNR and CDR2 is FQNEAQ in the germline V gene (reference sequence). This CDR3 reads CASSLVGGYEQYF. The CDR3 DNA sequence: TGTGCCAGCAGCTTAGTAGGAGGCTACGAGCAGTACTTC.

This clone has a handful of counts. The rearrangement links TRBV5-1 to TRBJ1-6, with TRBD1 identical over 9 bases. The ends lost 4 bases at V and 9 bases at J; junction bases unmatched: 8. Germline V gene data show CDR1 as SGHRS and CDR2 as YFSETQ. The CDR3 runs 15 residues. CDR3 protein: CASSRLGQGTSPLHF. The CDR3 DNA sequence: TGCGCCAGCAGCCGCCTGGGACAGGGCACTTCACCCCTCCACTTT.

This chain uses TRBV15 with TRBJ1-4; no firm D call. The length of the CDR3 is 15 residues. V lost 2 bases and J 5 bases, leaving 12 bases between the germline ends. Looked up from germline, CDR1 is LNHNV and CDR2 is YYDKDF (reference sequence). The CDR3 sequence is CATSRNRGYNEKLFF. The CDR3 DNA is TGTGCCACCAGCAGAAACCGGGGTTACAATGAAAAACTGTTTTTT.

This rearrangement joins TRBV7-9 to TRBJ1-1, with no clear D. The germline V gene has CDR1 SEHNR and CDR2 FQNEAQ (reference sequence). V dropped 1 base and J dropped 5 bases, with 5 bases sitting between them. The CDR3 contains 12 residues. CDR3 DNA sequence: TGTGCCAGCAGCTTAGAGCGTACTGAAGCTTTCTTT. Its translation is CASSLERTEAFF.

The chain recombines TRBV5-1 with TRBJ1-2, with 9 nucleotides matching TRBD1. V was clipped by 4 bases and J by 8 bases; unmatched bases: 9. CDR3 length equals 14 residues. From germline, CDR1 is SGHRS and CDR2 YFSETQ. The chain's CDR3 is CASSRRTGDNGYTF. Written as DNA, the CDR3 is TGCGCCAGCAGCCGGCGGACAGGGGATAACGGCTACACCTTC.

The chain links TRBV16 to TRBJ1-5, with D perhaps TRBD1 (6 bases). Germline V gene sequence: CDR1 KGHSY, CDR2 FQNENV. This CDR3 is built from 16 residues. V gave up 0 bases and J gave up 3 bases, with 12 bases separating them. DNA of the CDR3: TGTGCCAGCAGCCAATCGGTACAGGGTTACAATCAGCCCCAGCATTTT. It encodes CASSQSVQGYNQPQHF.

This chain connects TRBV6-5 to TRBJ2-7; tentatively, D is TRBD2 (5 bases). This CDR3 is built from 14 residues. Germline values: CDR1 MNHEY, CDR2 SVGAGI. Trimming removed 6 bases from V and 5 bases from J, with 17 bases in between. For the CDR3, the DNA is TGTGCCAGCAGACCTAGGACGAAGGAGGACGAGCAGTACTTC. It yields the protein CASRPRTKEDEQYF.

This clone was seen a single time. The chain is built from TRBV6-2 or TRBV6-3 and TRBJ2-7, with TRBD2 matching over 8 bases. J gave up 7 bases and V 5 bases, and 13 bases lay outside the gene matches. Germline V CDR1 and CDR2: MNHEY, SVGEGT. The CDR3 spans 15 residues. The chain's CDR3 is CASSKTGTSRGEQYF. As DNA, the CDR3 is TGTGCCAGCAGTAAAACCGGGACTAGTCGAGGGGAGCAGTACTTC.

DNA for the CDR3: TGTGCCAGCAGCCAAGGACTAGCGGGGGGGCCACCCGACAATGAGCAGTTCTTC. Its translation: CASSQGLAGGPPDNEQFF. V usage is TRBV3-1 (or the pseudogene TRBV3-2) and J usage is TRBJ2-1; 14 bases match TRBD2. The junction had 7 bases not matched to a gene; V was cut back by 1 base and J by 5 bases. The CDR3 has 18 residues. Germline assignment: CDR1 LGHDT and CDR2 YNNKEL (reference sequence).

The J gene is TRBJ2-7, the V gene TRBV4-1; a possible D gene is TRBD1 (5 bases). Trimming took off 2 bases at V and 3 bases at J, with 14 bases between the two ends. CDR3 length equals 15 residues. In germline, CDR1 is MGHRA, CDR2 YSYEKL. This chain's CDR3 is CASSQQGSSNYEQYF. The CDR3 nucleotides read TGCGCCAGCAGCCAACAGGGATCTTCAAACTACGAGCAGTACTTC.

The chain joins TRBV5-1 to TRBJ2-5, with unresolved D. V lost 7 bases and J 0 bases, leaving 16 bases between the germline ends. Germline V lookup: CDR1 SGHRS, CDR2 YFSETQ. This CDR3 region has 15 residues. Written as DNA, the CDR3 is TGCGCCAGCGCTGACGGTCAACTATACCAAGAGACCCAGTACTTC. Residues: CASADGQLYQETQYF.

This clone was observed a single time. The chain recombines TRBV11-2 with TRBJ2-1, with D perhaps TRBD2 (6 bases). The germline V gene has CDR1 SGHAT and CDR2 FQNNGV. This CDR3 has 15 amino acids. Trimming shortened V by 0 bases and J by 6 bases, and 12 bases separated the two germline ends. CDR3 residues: CASSLDLTRFNEQFF. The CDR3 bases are TGTGCCAGCAGCTTAGATCTGACTAGATTCAATGAGCAGTTCTTC.

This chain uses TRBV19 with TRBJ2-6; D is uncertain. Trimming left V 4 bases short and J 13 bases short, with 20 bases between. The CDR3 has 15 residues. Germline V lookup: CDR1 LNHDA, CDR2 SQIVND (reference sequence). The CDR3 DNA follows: TGTGCCAGTAGTAGTCAGGCTTTGCCAACGTCAGTCCTGACTTTC. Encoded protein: CASSSQALPTSVLTF.

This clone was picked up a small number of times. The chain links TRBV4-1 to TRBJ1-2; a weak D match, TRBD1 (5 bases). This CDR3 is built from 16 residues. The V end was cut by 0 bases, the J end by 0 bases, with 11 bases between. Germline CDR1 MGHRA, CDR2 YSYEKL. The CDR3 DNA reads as TGCGCCAGCAGCCAAGATGGGGGGTTAGCTAACTATGGCTACACCTTC. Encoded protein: CASSQDGGLANYGYTF.

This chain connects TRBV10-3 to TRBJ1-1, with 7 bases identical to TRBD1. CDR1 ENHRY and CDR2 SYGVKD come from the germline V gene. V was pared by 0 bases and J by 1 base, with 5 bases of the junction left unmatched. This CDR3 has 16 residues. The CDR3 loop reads CAISESTGRGNTEAFF. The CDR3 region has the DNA TGTGCCATCAGTGAGTCGACAGGGCGGGGGAACACTGAAGCTTTCTTT.

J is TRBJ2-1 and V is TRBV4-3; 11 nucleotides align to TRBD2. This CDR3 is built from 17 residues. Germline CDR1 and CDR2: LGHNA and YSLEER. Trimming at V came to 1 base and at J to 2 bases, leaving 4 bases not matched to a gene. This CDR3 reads CASSQGLSGGAYNEQFF. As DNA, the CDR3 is TGCGCCAGCAGCCAAGGCCTTAGCGGGGGGGCCTACAATGAGCAGTTCTTC.

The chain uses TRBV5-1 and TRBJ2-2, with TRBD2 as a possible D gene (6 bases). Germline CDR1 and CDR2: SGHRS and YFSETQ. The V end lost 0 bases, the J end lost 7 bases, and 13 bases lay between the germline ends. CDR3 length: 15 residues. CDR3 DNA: TGCGCCAGCAGCTTGGAAATAGCGGCCGGCGGGGAGCTGTTTTTT. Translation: CASSLEIAAGGELFF.

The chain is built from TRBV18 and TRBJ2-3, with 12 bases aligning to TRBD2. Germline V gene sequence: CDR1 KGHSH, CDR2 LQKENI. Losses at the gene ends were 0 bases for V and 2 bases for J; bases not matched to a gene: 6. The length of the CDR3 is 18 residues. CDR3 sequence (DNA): TGTGCCAGCTCACCACCAGGGCTAGCGGGAGGGAACACAGATACGCAGTATTTT. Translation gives CASSPPGLAGGNTDTQYF.

CDR3 bases: TGTGCCAGCAGCCGACAGGGCTATCAGCCCCAGCATTTT. Its protein product is CASSRQGYQPQHF. The chain has TRBV7-2 and TRBJ1-5; the match to TRBD1 covers 7 bases. The germline V gene encodes CDR1 SGHTA and CDR2 FQGNSA. V lost 5 bases and J lost 5; bases outside the gene matches: 3. This CDR3 is 13 amino acids long.

The CDR3 loop reads CAWSVLGKLFF. CDR3 in DNA: TGTGCCTGGAGTGTACTAGGAAAACTGTTTTTT. This chain links TRBV30 with TRBJ1-4; D unclear. In germline, CDR1 is GTSNPN, CDR2 SVGIG (reference sequence). The V end lost 0 bases, the J end lost 10 bases, and 6 bases lay between the germline ends. The CDR3 spans 11 residues. Together with reference TRBV30 and TRBJ1-4, the CDR3 gives the full variable domain: SQTIHQWPATLVQPVGSPLSLECTVEGTSNPNLYWYRQAAGRGLQLLFYSVGIGQISSEVPQNLSASRPQDRQFILSSKKLLLSDSGFYLCAWSVLGKLFFGSGTQLSVL.

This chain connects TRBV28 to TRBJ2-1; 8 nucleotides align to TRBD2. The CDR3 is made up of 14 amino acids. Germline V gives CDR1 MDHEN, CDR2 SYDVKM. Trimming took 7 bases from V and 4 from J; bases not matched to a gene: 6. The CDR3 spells CASTPAGVYNEQFF. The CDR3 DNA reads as TGTGCCAGCACTCCAGCGGGAGTTTACAATGAGCAGTTCTTC.

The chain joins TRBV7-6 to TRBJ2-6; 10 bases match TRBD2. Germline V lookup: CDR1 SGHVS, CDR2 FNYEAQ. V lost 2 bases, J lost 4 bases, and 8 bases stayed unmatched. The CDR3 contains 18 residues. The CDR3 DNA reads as TGTGCCAGCAGCTTATCTAGCGGGAGTATTTCCGGGGCCAACGTCCTGACTTTC. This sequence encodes CASSLSSGSISGANVLTF.

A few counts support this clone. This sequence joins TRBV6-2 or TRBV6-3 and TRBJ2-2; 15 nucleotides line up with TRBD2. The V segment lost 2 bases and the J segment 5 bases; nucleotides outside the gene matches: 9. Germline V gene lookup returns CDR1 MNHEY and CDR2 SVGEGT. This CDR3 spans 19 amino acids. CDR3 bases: TGTGCCAGCAGTTACCCCCGGACTAGCGGGGGGGCGGGGACCGGGGAGCTGTTTTTT. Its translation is CASSYPRTSGGAGTGELFF.

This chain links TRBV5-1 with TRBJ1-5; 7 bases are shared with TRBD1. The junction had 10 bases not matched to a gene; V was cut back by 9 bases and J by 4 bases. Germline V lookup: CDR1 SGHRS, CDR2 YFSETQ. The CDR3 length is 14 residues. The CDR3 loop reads CANYDRARNQPQHF. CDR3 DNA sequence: TGCGCCAACTACGACAGGGCCCGAAATCAGCCCCAGCATTTT.

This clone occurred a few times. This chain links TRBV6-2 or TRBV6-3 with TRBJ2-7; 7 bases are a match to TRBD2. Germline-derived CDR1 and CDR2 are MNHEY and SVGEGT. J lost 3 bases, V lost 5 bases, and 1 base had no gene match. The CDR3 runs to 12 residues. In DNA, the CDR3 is TGTGCCAGCAGTCGGGACTACTACGAGCAGTACTTC. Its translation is CASSRDYYEQYF.